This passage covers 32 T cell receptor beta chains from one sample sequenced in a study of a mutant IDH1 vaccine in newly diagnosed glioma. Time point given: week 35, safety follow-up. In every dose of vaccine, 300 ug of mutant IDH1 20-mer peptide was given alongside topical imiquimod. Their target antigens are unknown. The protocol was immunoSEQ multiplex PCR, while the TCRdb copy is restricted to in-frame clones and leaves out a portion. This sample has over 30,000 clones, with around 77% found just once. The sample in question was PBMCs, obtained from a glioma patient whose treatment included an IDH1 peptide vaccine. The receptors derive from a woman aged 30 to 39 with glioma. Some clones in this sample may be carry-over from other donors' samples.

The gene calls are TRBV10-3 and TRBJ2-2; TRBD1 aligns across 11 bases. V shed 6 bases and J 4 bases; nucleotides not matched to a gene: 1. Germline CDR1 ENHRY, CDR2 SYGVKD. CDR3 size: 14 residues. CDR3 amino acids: CAIRGTGGTGELFF. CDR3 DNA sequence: TGTGCCATCAGGGGGACAGGGGGCACCGGGGAGCTGTTTTTT.

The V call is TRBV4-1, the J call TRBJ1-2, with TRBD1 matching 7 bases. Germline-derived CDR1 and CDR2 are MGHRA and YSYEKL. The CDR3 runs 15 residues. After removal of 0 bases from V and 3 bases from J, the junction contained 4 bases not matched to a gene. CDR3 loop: CASSQEGRGDYGYTF. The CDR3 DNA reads TGCGCCAGCAGCCAAGAGGGCAGGGGGGACTATGGCTACACCTTC.

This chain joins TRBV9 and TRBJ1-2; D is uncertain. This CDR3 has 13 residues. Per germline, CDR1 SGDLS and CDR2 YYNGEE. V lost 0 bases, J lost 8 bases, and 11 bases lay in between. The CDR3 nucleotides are TGTGCCAGCAGCGTAGGGACGGCGGGGGGCTACACCTTC. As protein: CASSVGTAGGYTF.

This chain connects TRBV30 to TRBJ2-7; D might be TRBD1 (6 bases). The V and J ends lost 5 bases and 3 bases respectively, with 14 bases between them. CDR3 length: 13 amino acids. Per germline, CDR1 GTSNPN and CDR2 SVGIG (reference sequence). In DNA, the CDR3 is TGTGCCTGGTCCAGGGACACGATCTACGAGCAGTACTTC. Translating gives CAWSRDTIYEQYF.

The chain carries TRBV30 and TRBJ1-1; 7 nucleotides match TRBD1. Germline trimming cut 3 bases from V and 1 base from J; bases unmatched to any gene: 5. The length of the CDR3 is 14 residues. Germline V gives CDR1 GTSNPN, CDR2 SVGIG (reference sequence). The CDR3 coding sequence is TGTGCCTGGAGGGGGGGGGACAGGAACACTGAAGCTTTCTTT. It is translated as CAWRGGDRNTEAFF.

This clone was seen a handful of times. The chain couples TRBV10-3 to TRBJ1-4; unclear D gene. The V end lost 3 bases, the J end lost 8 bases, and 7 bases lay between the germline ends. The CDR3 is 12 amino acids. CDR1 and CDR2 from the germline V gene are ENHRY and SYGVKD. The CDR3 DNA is TGTGCCATCAGTGAAAAGGCGGAAAAACTGTTTTTT. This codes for CAISEKAEKLFF.

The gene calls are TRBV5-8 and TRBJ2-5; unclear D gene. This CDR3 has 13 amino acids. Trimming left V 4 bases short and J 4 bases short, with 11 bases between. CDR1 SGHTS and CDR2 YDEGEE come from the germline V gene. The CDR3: CASSPPAGETQYF. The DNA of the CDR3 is TGTGCCAGCAGCCCCCCGGCCGGAGAGACCCAGTACTTC. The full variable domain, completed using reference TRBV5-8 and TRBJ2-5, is EAGVTQSPTHLIKTRGQQATLRCSPISGHTSVYWYQQALGLGLQFLLWYDEGEERNRGNFPPRFSGRQFPNYSSELNVNALELEDSALYLCASSPPAGETQYFGPGTRLLVL.

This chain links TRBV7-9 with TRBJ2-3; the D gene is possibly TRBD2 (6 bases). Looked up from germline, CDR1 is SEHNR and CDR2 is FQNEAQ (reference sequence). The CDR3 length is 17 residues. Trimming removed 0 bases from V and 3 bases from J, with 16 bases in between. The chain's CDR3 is CASSLAQSSEQTDTQYF. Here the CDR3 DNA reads TGTGCCAGCAGCTTAGCGCAATCTAGCGAACAGACAGATACGCAGTATTTT.

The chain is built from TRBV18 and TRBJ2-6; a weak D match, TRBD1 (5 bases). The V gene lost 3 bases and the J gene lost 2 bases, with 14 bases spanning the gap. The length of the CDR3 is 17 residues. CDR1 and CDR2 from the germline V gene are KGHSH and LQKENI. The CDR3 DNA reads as TGTGCCAGCTCACCGGACGTAGGGGCAGCTGGGGCCAACGTCCTGACTTTC. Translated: CASSPDVGAAGANVLTF.

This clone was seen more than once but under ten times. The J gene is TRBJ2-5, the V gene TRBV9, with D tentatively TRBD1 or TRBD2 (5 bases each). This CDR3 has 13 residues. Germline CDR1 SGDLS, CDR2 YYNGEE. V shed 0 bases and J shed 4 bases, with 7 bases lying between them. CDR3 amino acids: CASSVGGRETQYF. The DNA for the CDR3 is TGTGCCAGCAGCGTAGGGGGGAGAGAGACCCAGTACTTC.

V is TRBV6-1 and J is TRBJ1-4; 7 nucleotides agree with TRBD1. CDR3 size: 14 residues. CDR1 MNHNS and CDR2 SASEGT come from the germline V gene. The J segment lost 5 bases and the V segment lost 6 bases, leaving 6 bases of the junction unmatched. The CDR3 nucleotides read TGTGCCAGCAGGCCCCGACAGGGAAATGAAAAACTGTTTTTT. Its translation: CASRPRQGNEKLFF.

The CDR3 DNA reads as TGCAGCGTTGAGGTAGCGGGAGGCACAGATACGCAGTATTTT. This encodes CSVEVAGGTDTQYF. The J gene is TRBJ2-3, the V gene TRBV29-1; 9 bases match TRBD2. The ends lost 3 bases at V and 1 base at J; junction bases unmatched: 2. The CDR3 length is 14 residues. Germline CDR1 SQVTM, CDR2 ANQGSEA.

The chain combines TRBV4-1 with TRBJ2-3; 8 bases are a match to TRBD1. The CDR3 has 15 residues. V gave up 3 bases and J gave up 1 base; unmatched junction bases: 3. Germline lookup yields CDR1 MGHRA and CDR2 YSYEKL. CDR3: CASSQTGVGTDTQYF. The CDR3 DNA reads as TGCGCCAGCAGCCAGACAGGGGTCGGCACAGATACGCAGTATTTT.

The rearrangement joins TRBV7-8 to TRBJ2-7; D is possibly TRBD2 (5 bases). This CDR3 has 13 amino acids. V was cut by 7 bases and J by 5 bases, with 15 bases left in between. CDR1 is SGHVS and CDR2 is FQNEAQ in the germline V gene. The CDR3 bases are TGTGCCAGCACTCTAGGGAGATCCAACGAGCAGTACTTC. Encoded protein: CASTLGRSNEQYF.

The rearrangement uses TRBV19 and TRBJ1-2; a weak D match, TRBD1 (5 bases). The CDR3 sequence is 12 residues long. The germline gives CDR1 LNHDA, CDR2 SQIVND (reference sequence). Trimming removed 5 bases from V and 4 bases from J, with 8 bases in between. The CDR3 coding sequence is TGTGCCAGTAGTGAAGGGGTCTATGGCTACACCTTC. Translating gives CASSEGVYGYTF.

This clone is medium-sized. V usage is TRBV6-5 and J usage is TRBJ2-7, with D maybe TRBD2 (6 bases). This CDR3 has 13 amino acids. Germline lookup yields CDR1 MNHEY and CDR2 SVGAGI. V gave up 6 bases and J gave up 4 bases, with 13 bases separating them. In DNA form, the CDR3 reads TGTGCCAGCAGGGGGACTGCCGGATACGAGCAGTACTTC. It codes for CASRGTAGYEQYF.

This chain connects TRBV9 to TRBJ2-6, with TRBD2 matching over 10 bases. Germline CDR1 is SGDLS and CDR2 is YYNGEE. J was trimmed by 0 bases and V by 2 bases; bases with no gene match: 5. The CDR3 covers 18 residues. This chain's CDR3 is CASSVSSGGSSGANVLTF. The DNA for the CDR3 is TGTGCCAGCAGCGTCTCTAGCGGGGGAAGCTCTGGGGCCAACGTCCTGACTTTC.

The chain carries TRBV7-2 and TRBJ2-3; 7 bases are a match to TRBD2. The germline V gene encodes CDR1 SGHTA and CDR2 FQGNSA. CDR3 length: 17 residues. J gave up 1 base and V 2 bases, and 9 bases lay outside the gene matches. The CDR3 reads CASSLNVALAGTDTQYF. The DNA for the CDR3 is TGTGCCAGCAGCTTAAATGTGGCGCTAGCGGGCACAGATACGCAGTATTTT.

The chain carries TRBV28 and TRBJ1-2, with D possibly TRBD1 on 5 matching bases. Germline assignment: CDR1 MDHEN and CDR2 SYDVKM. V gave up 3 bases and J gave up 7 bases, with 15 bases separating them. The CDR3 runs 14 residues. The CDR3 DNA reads TGTGCCAGCAGTTTCGGGACGGCTGGCGGTGGCTACACCTTC. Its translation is CASSFGTAGGGYTF.

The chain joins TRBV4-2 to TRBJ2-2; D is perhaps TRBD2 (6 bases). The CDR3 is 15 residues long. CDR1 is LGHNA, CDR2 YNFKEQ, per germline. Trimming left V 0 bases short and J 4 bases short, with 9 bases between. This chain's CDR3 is CASSQEAGGTGELFF. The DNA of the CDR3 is TGTGCCAGCAGCCAAGAAGCCGGGGGCACCGGGGAGCTGTTTTTT.

The CDR3 DNA sequence: TGTGCCAGCGGGCGGGGGCCGGGGGAGCAGTACTTC. The encoded protein is CASGRGPGEQYF. The chain recombines TRBV27 with TRBJ2-7, with D possibly matching TRBD2 (7 bases). CDR3 length equals 12 residues. The germline V gene encodes CDR1 MNHEY and CDR2 SMNVEV (reference sequence). V lost 8 bases to trimming and J lost 7 bases, with 15 bases between them.

DNA of the CDR3: TGTGCCAGCAGCCCCGTCGGGACTGCCGAAGCTTTCTTT. This translates into CASSPVGTAEAFF. The V gene is TRBV7-9, the J gene TRBJ1-1; D is possibly TRBD1 (5 bases). V was clipped by 5 bases and J by 8 bases, with 15 bases between them. The CDR3 spans 13 residues. Germline-derived CDR1 and CDR2 are SEHNR and FQNEAQ (reference sequence).

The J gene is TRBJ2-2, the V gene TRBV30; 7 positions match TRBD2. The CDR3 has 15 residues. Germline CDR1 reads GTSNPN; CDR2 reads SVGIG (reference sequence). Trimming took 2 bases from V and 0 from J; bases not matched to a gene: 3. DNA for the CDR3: TGTGCCTGGAGTATCGCGGGGGCGAACACCGGGGAGCTGTTTTTT. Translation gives CAWSIAGANTGELFF.

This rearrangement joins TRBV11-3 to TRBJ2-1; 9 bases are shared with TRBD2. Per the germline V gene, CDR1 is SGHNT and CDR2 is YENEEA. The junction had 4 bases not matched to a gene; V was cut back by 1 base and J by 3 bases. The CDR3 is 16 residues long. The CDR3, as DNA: TGTGCCAGCAGCTTAGCTTCTAGCGGGGACTACAATGAGCAGTTCTTC. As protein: CASSLASSGDYNEQFF.

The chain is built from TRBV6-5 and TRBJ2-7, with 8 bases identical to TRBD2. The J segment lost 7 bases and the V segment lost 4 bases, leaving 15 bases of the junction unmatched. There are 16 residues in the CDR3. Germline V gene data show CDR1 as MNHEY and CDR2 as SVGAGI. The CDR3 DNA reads TGTGCCAGCAGTTCCCAACGGGGGGGGGAGGAGGGAGAGCAGTACTTC. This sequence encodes CASSSQRGGEEGEQYF.

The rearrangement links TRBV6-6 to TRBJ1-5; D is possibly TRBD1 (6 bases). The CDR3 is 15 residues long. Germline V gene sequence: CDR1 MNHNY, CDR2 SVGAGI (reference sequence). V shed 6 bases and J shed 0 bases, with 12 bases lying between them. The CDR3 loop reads CASSHTGTSNQPQHF. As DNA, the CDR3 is TGTGCCAGCAGCCATACAGGGACTAGCAATCAGCCCCAGCATTTT.

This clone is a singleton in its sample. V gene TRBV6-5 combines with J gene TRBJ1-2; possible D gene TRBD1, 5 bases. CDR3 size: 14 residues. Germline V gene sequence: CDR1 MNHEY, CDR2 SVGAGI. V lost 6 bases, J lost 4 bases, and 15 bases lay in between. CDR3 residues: CASSAEAGIYGYTF. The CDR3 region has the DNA TGTGCCAGCAGCGCAGAAGCAGGGATCTATGGCTACACCTTC.

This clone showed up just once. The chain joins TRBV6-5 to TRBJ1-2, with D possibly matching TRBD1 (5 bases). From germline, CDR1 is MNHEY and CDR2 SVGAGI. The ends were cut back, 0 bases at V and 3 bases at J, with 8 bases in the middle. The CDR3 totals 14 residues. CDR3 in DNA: TGTGCCAGCAGTTACTCTGCAGGGCACTATGGCTACACCTTC. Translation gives CASSYSAGHYGYTF.

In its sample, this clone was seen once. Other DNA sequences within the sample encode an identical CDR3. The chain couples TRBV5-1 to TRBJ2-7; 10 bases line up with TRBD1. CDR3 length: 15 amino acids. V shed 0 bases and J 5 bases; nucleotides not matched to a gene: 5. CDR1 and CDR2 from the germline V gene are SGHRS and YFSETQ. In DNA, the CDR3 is TGCGCCAGCAGCTTGGCCCGACAGGGGGCGGACGAGCAGTACTTC. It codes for CASSLARQGADEQYF.

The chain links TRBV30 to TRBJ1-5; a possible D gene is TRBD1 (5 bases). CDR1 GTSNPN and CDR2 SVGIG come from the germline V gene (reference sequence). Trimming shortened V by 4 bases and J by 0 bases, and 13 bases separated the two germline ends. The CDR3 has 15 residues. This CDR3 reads CAWKRGGNSNQPQHF. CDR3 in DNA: TGTGCCTGGAAACGGGGCGGTAATAGCAATCAGCCCCAGCATTTT.

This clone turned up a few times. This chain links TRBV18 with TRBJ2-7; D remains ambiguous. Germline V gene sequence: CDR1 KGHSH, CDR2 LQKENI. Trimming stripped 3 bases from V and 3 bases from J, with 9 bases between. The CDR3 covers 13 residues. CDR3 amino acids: CASSPPGSYEQYF. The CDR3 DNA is TGTGCCAGCTCACCCCCGGGTAGCTACGAGCAGTACTTC.

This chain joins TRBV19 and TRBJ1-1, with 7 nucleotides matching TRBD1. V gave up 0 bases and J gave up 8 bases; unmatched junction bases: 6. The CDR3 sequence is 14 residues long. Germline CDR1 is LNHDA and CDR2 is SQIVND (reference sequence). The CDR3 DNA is TGTGCCAGTAGTATAGATACCCGGACAGGCGAAGCTTTCTTT. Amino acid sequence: CASSIDTRTGEAFF.